A single sample is the source of the 11 T cell receptor beta chains below, sequenced in a study of beta chain features in type 1 diabetes. Investigators reverse transcribed all isolated RNA, so they sequenced expressed TCRB transcripts. This table comes from immunoSEQ multiplex PCR, and its TCRdb copy is limited to in-frame clones, with some not included. Here the sample spans under 250,000 clones, 25% to 35% being singletons. The material sequenced was central memory CD4+ T cells from blood. Source of these receptors: a man between 25 and 39 years old in good health.

This clone has more than one count but fewer than ten. The genes are TRBV4-2 and TRBJ1-2; 8 bases agree with TRBD1. CDR1 and CDR2 (germline): LGHNA, YNFKEQ. The CDR3 is 16 residues long. V was pared by 0 bases and J by 4 bases, with 7 bases of the junction left unmatched. CDR3 sequence: CASSQDSAGGTYGYTF. DNA for the CDR3: TGTGCCAGCAGCCAAGACTCTGCAGGGGGCACCTATGGCTACACCTTC.

The chain uses TRBV5-1 and TRBJ2-5; D uncertain. V lost 4 bases and J 1 base, leaving 14 bases between the germline ends. This CDR3 has 15 residues. Germline V gene lookup returns CDR1 SGHRS and CDR2 YFSETQ. DNA of the CDR3: TGCGCCAGCAGCGACGGTAAGGGTGGCCAAGAGACCCAGTACTTC. Translating gives CASSDGKGGQETQYF.

This clone has just a few counts. V usage is TRBV20-1 and J usage is TRBJ2-7, with D hard to call. CDR1 is DFQATT, CDR2 SNEGSKA, per germline (reference sequence). Trimming took 0 bases from V and 7 from J, leaving 7 bases between them. The CDR3 consists of 11 residues. This CDR3 is CSARDKREQYF. As DNA, the CDR3 is TGCAGTGCTAGAGATAAGCGAGAGCAGTACTTC.

V and J are TRBV30 and TRBJ2-7; D remains ambiguous. CDR3 length: 13 amino acids. Germline values: CDR1 GTSNPN, CDR2 SVGIG (reference sequence). Between the trimmed V and J ends, which lost 2 bases and 0 bases, there was a span of 8 bases. The CDR3 DNA is TGTGCCTGGAGTTGGAGCAGCTCCTACGAGCAGTACTTC. It encodes CAWSWSSSYEQYF.

The chain carries TRBV18 and TRBJ2-7; 8 bases fit TRBD1. V dropped 1 base and J dropped 2; count of bases not matched to a gene: 4. The CDR3 runs to 15 residues. Germline CDR1 and CDR2: KGHSH and LQKENI. CDR3: CASSPRQGSAYEQYF. DNA of the CDR3: TGTGCCAGCTCACCACGACAGGGGAGCGCCTACGAGCAGTACTTC.

The V and J genes are TRBV10-3 and TRBJ2-7, with 7 nucleotides matching TRBD1. The CDR3 is 12 amino acids. V lost 10 bases and J lost 6; bases outside the gene matches: 9. From germline, CDR1 is ENHRY and CDR2 SYGVKD. The CDR3 sequence is CASRDSSSEQYF. Here the CDR3 DNA reads TGTGCCAGCCGGGACAGTTCTTCCGAGCAGTACTTC.

The chain joins TRBV7-2 to TRBJ1-5; TRBD1 aligns across 7 bases. The CDR3 loop spans 15 amino acids. V shed 3 bases, J shed 4 bases, and the junction held 6 bases outside the gene matches. Looked up from germline, CDR1 is SGHTA and CDR2 is FQGNSA. CDR3 residues: CASSFGDSLNQPQHF. As DNA, the CDR3 is TGTGCCAGCAGCTTCGGGGACAGCTTAAATCAGCCCCAGCATTTT.

V usage is TRBV18 and J usage is TRBJ1-1; 7 nucleotides agree with TRBD1. With V trimmed by 3 bases and J by 1 base, 5 bases remained unmatched. The CDR3 runs to 15 residues. CDR1 and CDR2 (germline): KGHSH, LQKENI. The chain's CDR3 is CASSPKQGPNTEAFF. The DNA of the CDR3 is TGTGCCAGCTCACCGAAACAGGGGCCGAACACTGAAGCTTTCTTT.

This clone was picked up many times. This chain links TRBV7-9 with TRBJ2-4; the D is unclear. V lost 4 bases to trimming and J lost 8 bases, with 12 bases between them. The CDR3 runs 13 residues. The germline V gene encodes CDR1 SEHNR and CDR2 FQNEAQ (reference sequence). The CDR3 DNA reads as TGTGCCAGCAGCTACACTGGCCTAGACATTCAGTACTTC. Amino acid sequence: CASSYTGLDIQYF.

This clone has just a few counts. The chain is built from TRBV4-2 and TRBJ1-2; 7 positions agree with TRBD1. CDR1 and CDR2 from the germline V gene are LGHNA and YNFKEQ. CDR3 length equals 17 residues. With 0 bases clipped from V and 2 bases from J, the junction kept 9 bases outside the gene matches. CDR3 sequence (DNA): TGTGCCAGCAGCCAAGAGATATCCCACAGGGGAAACTATGGCTACACCTTC. Residues: CASSQEISHRGNYGYTF.

This clone showed up just a few times. The chain links TRBV5-1 to TRBJ2-5, with D uncertain. The CDR3 sequence is 13 residues long. Trimming cost V 4 bases and J 4 bases, with 11 bases left between them. The V gene's germline CDR1 is SGHRS and CDR2 YFSETQ. The CDR3 reads CASSPDPRETQYF. CDR3 nucleotide sequence: TGCGCCAGCAGCCCGGACCCGAGAGAGACCCAGTACTTC.